The 7 T cell receptor beta chains reported below all come from one sample, sequenced in a study of regulatory T cells in long-lasting Graves disease (dated by TCRdb to the early 2020s). What this sample's time point label stands for: newly diagnosed GD, antithyroid drugs for less than 3 months. RNA was extracted from PBMCs in TRIzol for both TCR sequencing and RNA sequencing. The library was built by means of multiplex PCR. Reads for this sample came from an Illumina HiSeq 4000. CDR3 regions were amplified by Arm-PCR with iRepertoire HTBI primers to construct TCR beta libraries. Using fastp at Q25 and MiXCR, TCRdb reprocessed the public reads and kept productive beta chains. One record per CDR3 amino acid sequence lists the most common genes and DNA. This sample is represented by hundreds of thousands of distinct CDR3 sequences; around 17% of them were singletons. 15% to 20% of the sample rests with the top ten.

The sample was also reused in another study, on T cells in Graves' hyperthyroidism and ophthalmopathy.

The source was peripheral blood mononuclear cells (PBMCs), collected at new diagnosis, from a patient treated with antithyroid drugs. The receptors derive from a woman aged 30 to 39 with Graves disease. Donor details come from another sample of the same person, matched by shared clones.

This clonotype was counted a few times. The chain carries TRBV18 and TRBJ2-1; TRBD2 aligns across 10 bases. The length of the CDR3 is 15 residues. Germline V gene data show CDR1 as KGHSH and CDR2 as LQKENI. J lost 6 bases, V lost 3 bases, and 5 bases had no gene match. The CDR3 protein is CASSPLAGAINEQFF. Written as DNA, the CDR3 is TGTGCCAGCTCACCTCTAGCGGGAGCTATCAATGAGCAGTTCTTC.

This clonotype was found many times. The rearrangement links TRBV19 to TRBJ1-5, with D possibly TRBD1 on 6 matching bases. Germline CDR1 is LNHDA and CDR2 is SQIVND (reference sequence). V was shortened by 6 bases and J by 6 bases, with 21 bases between the two germline ends. This CDR3 contains 16 residues. CDR3 residues: CASSPLGAPGTQPQHF. The CDR3 bases are TGTGCCAGTAGCCCCCTGGGGGCGCCGGGCACTCAGCCCCAGCATTTT. Full variable domain (rest looked up from reference TRBV19 and TRBJ1-5): DGGITQSPKYLFRKEGQNVTLSCEQNLNHDAMYWYRQDPGQGLRLIYYSQIVNDFQKGDIAEGYSVSREKKESFPLTVTSAQKNPTAFYLCASSPLGAPGTQPQHFGDGTRLSIL.

The table lists this clonotype with many counts. The rearrangement links TRBV7-8 to TRBJ1-1; D uncertain. This CDR3 comprises 14 residues. Trimming removed 5 bases from V and 3 bases from J, with 13 bases in between. The germline gives CDR1 SGHVS, CDR2 FQNEAQ. As DNA, the CDR3 is TGTGCCAGCAGCATCGAGAGGTTCGACACTGAAGCTTTCTTT. Translating it yields CASSIERFDTEAFF.

This clonotype was detected a few times. V gene TRBV7-3 combines with J gene TRBJ2-7, with D unclear. The CDR3 length is 13 residues. V lost 3 bases to trimming and J lost 7 bases, with 13 bases between them. Germline V gene sequence: CDR1 SGHTA, CDR2 FQGTGA. Here the CDR3 reads CASSFLGVTEQYF. DNA of the CDR3: TGTGCCAGCAGCTTTTTGGGCGTAACGGAGCAGTACTTC.

This clonotype turned up a few times. The CDR3 sequence is CASSNEGPGGGQPQHF. The CDR3 DNA follows: TGTGCCAGCAGCAATGAGGGGCCCGGGGGCGGTCAGCCCCAGCATTTT. This chain links TRBV7-9 with TRBJ1-5, with D maybe TRBD1 (6 bases). CDR3 length: 16 amino acids. Germline lookup yields CDR1 SEHNR and CDR2 FQNEAQ (reference sequence). The V end was cut by 5 bases, the J end by 6 bases, with 20 bases between. Supplemented by reference TRBV7-9 and TRBJ1-5, the full variable domain reads DTGVSQNPRHKITKRGQNVTFRCDPISEHNRLYWYRQTLGQGPEFLTYFQNEAQLEKSRLLSDRFSAERPKGSFSTLEIQRTEQGDSAMYLCASSNEGPGGGQPQHFGDGTRLSIL.

The rearrangement joins TRBV30 to TRBJ2-6; D is undetermined. Between the trimmed V and J ends, which lost 5 bases and 0 bases, there was a span of 14 bases. Germline CDR1 GTSNPN, CDR2 SVGIG (reference sequence). The CDR3 contains 16 residues. CDR3 nucleotides: TGTGCCTGGTCGGAACTTAAGAACTCTGGGGCCAACGTCCTGACTTTC. It codes for CAWSELKNSGANVLTF.

The V gene is TRBV29-1, the J gene TRBJ1-3; unclear D gene. The CDR3 length is 12 residues. CDR1 is SQVTM, CDR2 ANQGSEA, per germline. The V end was cut by 7 bases, the J end by 0 bases, with 7 bases between. The CDR3 DNA is TGCAGCGGGGGAGGCTCTGGAAACACCATATATTTT. This encodes CSGGGSGNTIYF.